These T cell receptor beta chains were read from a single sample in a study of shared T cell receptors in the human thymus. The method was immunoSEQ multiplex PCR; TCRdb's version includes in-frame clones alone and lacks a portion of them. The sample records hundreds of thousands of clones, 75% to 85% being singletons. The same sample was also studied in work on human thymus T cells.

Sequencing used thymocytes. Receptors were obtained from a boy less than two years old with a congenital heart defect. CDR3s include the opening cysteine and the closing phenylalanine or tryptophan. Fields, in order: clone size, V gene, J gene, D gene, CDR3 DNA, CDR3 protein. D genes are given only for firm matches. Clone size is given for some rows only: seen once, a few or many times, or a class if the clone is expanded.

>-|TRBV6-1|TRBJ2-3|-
TGTGCCAGCAGTGAAGGTTGCCGGGACATGGCCCCCACAGATACGCAGTATTTT
CASSEGCRDMAPTDTQYF
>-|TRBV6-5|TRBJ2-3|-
TGTGCCAGCAGTCCGAGACTGGGAGATACGCAGTATTTT
CASSPRLGDTQYF
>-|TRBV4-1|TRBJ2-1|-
TGCGCCAGCAGCCAAGATCCGGACTACGACAATGAGCAGTTCTTC
CASSQDPDYDNEQFF
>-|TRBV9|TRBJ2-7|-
TGTGCCAGCAGCCCTAGCGAGGAGGACCGGGGTTCCTACTACGAGCAGTACTTC
CASSPSEEDRGSYYEQYF
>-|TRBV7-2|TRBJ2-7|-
TGTGCCAGCAGCTTGGAGGGACCTCAACACGAGCAGTACTTC
CASSLEGPQHEQYF
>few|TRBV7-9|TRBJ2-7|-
TGTGCCAGCAGCCGTATGACTAGACCAAACGAGCAGTACTTC
CASSRMTRPNEQYF
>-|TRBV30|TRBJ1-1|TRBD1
TGTGCCTGGAGTGTACATAAGGGGGCATGGCGTACGAACACTGAAGCTTTCTTT
CAWSVHKGAWRTNTEAFF
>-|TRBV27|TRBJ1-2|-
TGTGCCAGCAGTCAACGACAAAGGGGCTATGGCTACACCTTC
CASSQRQRGYGYTF
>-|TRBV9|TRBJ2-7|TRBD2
TGTGCCAGCAGTTTCGATACTAGCGGTTCCTCCTACGAGCAGTACTTC
CASSFDTSGSSYEQYF
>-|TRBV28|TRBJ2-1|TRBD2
TGTGCCAGCCACCGACTAGCGAGGTTCCCCCATGAGCAGTTCTTC
CASHRLARFPHEQFF
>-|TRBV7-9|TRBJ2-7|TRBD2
TGTGCCAGCAGCGGCACACGGGGGGGAAGCAACTACGCCGAGCAGTACTTC
CASSGTRGGSNYAEQYF
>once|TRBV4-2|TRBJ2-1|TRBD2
TGTGCCAGCAGCCAAACCATACTAGCGGGATCAGGTGAGCAGTTCTTC
CASSQTILAGSGEQFF
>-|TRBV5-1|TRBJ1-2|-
TGCGCCAGCAGCTTGGGAGGTCCCCTTAACTATGGCTACACCTTC
CASSLGGPLNYGYTF
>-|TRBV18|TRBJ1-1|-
TGTGCCAGCTTAACAGCAGTTAGTGAAGCTTTCTTT
CASLTAVSEAFF
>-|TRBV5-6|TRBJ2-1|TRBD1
TGTGCCAGCAGCGTCGCTCCGGACAGGTTCGACTCCTCCTACAATGAGCAGTTCTTC
CASSVAPDRFDSSYNEQFF
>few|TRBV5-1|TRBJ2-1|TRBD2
TGCGCCAGCACGTCCGGACTAGCGGGAGAAAACAATGAGCAGTTCTTC
CASTSGLAGENNEQFF
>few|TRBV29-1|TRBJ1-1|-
TGCAGCGTTGAGTGGCAGAACATGAACACTGAAGCTTTCTTT
CSVEWQNMNTEAFF
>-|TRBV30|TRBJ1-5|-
TGTGCCTGGACCAAACACAGGAGCAATCAGCCCCAGCATTTT
CAWTKHRSNQPQHF
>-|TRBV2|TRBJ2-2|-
TGTGCCAGGGACACCCGGGCACGGACCGGGGAGCTGTTTTTT
CARDTRARTGELFF